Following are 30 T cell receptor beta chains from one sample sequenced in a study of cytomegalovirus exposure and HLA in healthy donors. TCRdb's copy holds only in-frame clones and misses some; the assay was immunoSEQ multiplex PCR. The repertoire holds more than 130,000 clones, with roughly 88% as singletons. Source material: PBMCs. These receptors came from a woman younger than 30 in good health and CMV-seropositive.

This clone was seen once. The CDR3 nucleotides read TGCGCCAGCAGCCAAGAACTCTCCGCGTACGAGCAGTACTTC. The encoded protein is CASSQELSAYEQYF. The gene calls are TRBV4-1 and TRBJ2-7; D remains unclear. The CDR3 totals 14 residues. V was cut by 0 bases and J by 4 bases, with 10 bases left in between. Germline assignment: CDR1 MGHRA and CDR2 YSYEKL.

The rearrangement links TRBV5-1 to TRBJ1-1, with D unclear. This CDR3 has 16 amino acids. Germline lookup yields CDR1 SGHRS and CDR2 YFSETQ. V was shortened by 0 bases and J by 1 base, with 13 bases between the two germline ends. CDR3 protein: CASSLGDKSWNTEAFF. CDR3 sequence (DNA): TGCGCCAGCAGCTTGGGTGATAAAAGCTGGAACACTGAAGCTTTCTTT.

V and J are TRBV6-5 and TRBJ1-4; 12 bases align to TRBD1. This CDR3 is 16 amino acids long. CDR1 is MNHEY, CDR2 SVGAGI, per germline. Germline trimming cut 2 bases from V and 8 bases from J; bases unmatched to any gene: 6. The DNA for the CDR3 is TGTGCCAGCAGTTACGGGACAGGGGGCGGAAACGAAAAACTGTTTTTT. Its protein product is CASSYGTGGGNEKLFF.

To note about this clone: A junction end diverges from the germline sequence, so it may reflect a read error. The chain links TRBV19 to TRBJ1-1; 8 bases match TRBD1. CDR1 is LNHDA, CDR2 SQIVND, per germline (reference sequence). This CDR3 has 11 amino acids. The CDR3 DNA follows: TGTGCCAGTAGTATCGGACAGGGAGGGATCTTT. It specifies CASSIGQGGIF.

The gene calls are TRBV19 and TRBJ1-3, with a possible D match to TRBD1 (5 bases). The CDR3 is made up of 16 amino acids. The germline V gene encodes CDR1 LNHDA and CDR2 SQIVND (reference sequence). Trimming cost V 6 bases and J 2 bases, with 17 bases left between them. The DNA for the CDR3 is TGTGCCAGTAGACCGGCGGGACCAGTGGCTGGAAACACCATATATTTT. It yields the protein CASRPAGPVAGNTIYF.

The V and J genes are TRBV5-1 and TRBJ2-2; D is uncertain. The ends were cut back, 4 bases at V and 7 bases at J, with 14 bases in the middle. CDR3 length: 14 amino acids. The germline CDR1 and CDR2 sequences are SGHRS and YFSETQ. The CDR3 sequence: CASSPEWALGELFF. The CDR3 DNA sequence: TGCGCCAGCAGCCCCGAATGGGCCCTCGGGGAGCTGTTTTTT.

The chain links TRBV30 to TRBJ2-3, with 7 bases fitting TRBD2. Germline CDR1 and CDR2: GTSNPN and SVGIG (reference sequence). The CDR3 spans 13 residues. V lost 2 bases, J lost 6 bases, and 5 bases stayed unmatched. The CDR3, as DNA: TGTGCCTGGAGTAAGAAAGCGGGGGATACGCAGTATTTT. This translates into CAWSKKAGDTQYF.

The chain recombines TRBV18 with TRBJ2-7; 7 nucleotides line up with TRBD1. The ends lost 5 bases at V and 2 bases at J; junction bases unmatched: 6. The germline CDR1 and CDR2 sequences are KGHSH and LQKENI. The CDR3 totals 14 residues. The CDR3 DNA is TGTGCCAGCTCAAGCAGGGGGATCGCCTACGAGCAGTACTTC. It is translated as CASSSRGIAYEQYF.

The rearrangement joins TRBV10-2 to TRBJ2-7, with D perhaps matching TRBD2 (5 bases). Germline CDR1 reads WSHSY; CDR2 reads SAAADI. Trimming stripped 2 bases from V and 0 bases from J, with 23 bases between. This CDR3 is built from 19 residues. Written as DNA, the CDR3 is TGCGCCAGCAGTGAGCCCTTTAACCTGGACTCAACGAGCTCCTACGAGCAGTACTTC. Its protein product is CASSEPFNLDSTSSYEQYF.

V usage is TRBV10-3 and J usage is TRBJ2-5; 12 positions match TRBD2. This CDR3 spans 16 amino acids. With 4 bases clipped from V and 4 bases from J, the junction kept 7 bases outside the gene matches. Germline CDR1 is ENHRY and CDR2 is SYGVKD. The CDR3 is CAISGATSGGTETQYF. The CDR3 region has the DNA TGTGCCATCAGTGGCGCTACTAGCGGGGGGACAGAGACCCAGTACTTC.

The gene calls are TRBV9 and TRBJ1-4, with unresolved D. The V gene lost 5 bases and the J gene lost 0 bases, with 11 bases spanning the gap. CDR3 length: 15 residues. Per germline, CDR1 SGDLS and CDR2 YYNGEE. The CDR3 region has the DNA TGTGCCAGCAGTGTCAACGGAGCAACTAATGAAAAACTGTTTTTT. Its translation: CASSVNGATNEKLFF.

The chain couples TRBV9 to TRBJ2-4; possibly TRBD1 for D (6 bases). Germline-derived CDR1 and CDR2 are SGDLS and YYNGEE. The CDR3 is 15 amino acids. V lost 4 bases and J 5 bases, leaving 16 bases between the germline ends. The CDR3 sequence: CASSTTSGDENIQYF. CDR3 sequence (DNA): TGTGCCAGCAGCACCACTTCAGGGGACGAAAACATTCAGTACTTC.

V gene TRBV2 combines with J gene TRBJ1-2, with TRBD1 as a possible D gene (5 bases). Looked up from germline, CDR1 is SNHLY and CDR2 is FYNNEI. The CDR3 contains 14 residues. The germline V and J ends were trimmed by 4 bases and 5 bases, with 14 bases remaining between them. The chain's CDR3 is CASSGSRAPYGYTF. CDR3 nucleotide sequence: TGTGCCAGCAGTGGTTCCAGGGCCCCTTATGGCTACACCTTC.

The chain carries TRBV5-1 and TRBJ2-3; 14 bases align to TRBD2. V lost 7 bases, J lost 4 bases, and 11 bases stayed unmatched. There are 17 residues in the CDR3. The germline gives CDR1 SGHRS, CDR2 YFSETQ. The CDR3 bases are TGCGCCAGCGCCGGGACTAGCGGGGGCCCCTGGGCAGATACGCAGTATTTT. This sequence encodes CASAGTSGGPWADTQYF.

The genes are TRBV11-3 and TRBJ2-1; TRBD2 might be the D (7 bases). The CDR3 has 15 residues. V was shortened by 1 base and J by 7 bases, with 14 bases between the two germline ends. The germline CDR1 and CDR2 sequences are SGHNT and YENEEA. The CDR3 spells CASSLAPGGRNEQFF. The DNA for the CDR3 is TGTGCCAGCAGCTTAGCCCCGGGGGGCAGAAATGAGCAGTTCTTC.

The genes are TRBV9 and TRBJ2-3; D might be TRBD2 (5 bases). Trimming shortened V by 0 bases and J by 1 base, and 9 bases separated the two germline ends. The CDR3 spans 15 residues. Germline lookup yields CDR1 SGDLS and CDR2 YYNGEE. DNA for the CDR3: TGTGCCAGCAGCGTAGGGGGAGTTCGCACAGATACGCAGTATTTT. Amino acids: CASSVGGVRTDTQYF.

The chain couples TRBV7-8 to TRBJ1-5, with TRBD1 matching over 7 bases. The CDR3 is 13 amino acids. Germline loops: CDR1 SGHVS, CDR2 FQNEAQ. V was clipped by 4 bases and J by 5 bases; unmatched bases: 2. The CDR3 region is CASSSQGYQPQHF. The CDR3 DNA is TGTGCCAGCAGCTCACAGGGGTATCAGCCCCAGCATTTT.

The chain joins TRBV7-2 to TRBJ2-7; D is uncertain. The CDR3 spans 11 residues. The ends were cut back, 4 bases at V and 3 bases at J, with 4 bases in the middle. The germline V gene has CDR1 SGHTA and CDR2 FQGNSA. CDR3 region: CASSSIYEQYF. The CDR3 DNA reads TGTGCCAGCAGCTCCATCTACGAGCAGTACTTC.

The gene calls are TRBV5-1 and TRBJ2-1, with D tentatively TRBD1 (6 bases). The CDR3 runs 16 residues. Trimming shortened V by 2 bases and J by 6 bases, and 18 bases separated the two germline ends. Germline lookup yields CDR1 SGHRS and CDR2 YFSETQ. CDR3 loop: CASSLGLQGLGNEQFF. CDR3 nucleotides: TGCGCCAGCAGCTTAGGATTACAGGGTTTGGGCAATGAGCAGTTCTTC.

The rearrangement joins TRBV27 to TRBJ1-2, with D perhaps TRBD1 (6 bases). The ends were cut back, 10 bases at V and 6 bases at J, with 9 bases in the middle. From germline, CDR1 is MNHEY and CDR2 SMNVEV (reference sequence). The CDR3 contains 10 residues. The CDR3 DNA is TGTGCCACCTACAGGGATGGCTACACCTTC. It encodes CATYRDGYTF.

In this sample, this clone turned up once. CDR3 DNA: TGTGCCAGCTCAACCGGGACAGGGAACTATGGCTACACCTTC. Its protein product is CASSTGTGNYGYTF. The chain has TRBV18 and TRBJ1-2; 9 bases line up with TRBD1. The CDR3 totals 14 residues. Germline CDR1 reads KGHSH; CDR2 reads LQKENI. The V and J ends lost 5 bases and 2 bases, in that order; junction bases with no gene match: 3.

The DNA of the CDR3 is TGTGCCAGCAGCTTAACCGCACCCGGACTAGCGGGGGGGCTCAAGCAGTTCTTC. It yields the protein CASSLTAPGLAGGLKQFF. This chain links TRBV7-3 with TRBJ2-1; 15 bases match TRBD2. This CDR3 contains 18 residues. The V segment lost 0 bases and the J segment 11 bases; nucleotides outside the gene matches: 11. Germline V gives CDR1 SGHTA, CDR2 FQGTGA.

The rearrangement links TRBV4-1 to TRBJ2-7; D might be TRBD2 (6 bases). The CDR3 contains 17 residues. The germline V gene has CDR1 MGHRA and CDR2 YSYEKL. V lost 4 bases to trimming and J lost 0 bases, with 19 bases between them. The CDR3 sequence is CASSLAGVATSSYEQYF. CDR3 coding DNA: TGCGCCAGCAGCCTGGCGGGCGTGGCGACTAGCTCCTACGAGCAGTACTTC.

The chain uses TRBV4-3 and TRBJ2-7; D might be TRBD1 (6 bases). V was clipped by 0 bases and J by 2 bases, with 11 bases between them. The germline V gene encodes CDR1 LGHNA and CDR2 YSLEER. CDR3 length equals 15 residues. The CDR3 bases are TGCGCCAGCAGCCAAGATCAGGGGTTAGCCTACGAGCAGTACTTC. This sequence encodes CASSQDQGLAYEQYF.

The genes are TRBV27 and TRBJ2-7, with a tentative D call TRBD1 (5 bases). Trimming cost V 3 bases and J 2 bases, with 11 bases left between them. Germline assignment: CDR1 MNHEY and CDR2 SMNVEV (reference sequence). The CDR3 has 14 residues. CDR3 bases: TGTGCCAGCAGTTTGCAGGGATTTGCCTACGAGCAGTACTTC. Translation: CASSLQGFAYEQYF.

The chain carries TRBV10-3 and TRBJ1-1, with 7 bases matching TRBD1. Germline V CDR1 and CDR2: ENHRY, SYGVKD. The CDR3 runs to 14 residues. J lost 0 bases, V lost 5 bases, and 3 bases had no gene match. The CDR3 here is CAISLGQMNTEAFF. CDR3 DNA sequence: TGTGCCATCAGTTTGGGACAGATGAACACTGAAGCTTTCTTT.

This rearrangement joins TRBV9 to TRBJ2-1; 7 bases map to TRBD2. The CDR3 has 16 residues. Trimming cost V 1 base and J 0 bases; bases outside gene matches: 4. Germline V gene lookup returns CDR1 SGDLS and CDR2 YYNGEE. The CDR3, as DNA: TGTGCCAGCAGCGTAAAAGGCGGGAGCTCCTACAATGAGCAGTTCTTC. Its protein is CASSVKGGSSYNEQFF. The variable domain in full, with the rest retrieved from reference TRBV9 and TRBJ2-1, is DSGVTQTPKHLITATGQRVTLRCSPRSGDLSVYWYQQSLDQGLQFLIQYYNGEERAKGNILERFSAQQFPDLHSELNLSSLELGDSALYFCASSVKGGSSYNEQFFGPGTRLTVL.

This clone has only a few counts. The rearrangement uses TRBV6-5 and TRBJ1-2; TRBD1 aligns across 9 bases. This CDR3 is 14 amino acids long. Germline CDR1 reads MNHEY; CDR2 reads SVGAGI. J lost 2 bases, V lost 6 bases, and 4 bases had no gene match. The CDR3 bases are TGTGCCAGCAGAAGGACAGGGGCCAACTATGGCTACACCTTC. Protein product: CASRRTGANYGYTF.

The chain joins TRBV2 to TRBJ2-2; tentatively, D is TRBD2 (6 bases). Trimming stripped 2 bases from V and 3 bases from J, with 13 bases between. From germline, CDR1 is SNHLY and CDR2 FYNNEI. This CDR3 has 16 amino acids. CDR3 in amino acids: CASSEFPASDTGELFF. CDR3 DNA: TGTGCCAGCAGTGAATTTCCGGCTAGCGACACCGGGGAGCTGTTTTTT.

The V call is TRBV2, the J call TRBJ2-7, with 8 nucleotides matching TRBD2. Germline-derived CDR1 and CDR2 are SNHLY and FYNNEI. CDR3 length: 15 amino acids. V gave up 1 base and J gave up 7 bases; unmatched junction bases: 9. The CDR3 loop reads CASSEESAGGGEQYF. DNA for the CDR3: TGTGCCAGCAGTGAAGAGTCTGCGGGAGGCGGGGAGCAGTACTTC.